Listed here are 25 T cell receptor beta chains from one sample, sequenced in a study of T cell responses to AZD1222 COVID-19 vaccine. Method: immunoSEQ multiplex PCR; TCRdb's copy keeps in-frame clones and lacks some. Of about 100,000 clones detected, more than 75% appear once; the ten largest clones hold 16%. The material was peripheral blood, obtained on day 0 of AZD1222 vaccination. These receptor sequences come from an adult in good health.

This clone was observed a few times. The V gene is TRBV2, the J gene TRBJ2-1; 13 bases align to TRBD2. The J segment lost 5 bases and the V segment lost 6 bases, leaving 4 bases of the junction unmatched. This CDR3 region has 15 residues. Germline V lookup: CDR1 SNHLY, CDR2 FYNNEI. The CDR3 sequence is CASRGLAGRDNEQFF. The CDR3 nucleotides read TGTGCCAGCAGGGGACTAGCGGGACGGGACAATGAGCAGTTCTTC.

The V call is TRBV14, the J call TRBJ2-6; 12 bases line up with TRBD1. The J segment lost 3 bases and the V segment lost 3 bases, leaving 3 bases of the junction unmatched. Germline V gives CDR1 SGHDN, CDR2 FVKESK. There are 17 residues in the CDR3. The DNA for the CDR3 is TGTGCCAGCAGCCAGGGACAGGGGGCAGGTGGGGCCAACGTCCTGACTTTC. It is translated as CASSQGQGAGGANVLTF.

The rearrangement links TRBV14 to TRBJ2-7; D not certain. The CDR3 is 13 amino acids. Trimming took 9 bases from V and 4 from J, leaving 16 bases between them. Germline V lookup: CDR1 SGHDN, CDR2 FVKESK. The CDR3 DNA follows: TGTGCCAGTAGTACCATTGAGCGATACGAGCAGTACTTC. This codes for CASSTIERYEQYF.

CDR3 sequence reads: CASSPVPAPWGYTF. The CDR3 DNA follows: TGCGCCAGCAGCCCCGTCCCGGCACCTTGGGGCTACACCTTC. The chain joins TRBV4-1 to TRBJ1-2, with D uncertain. Germline-derived CDR1 and CDR2 are MGHRA and YSYEKL. The germline V and J ends were trimmed by 4 bases and 8 bases, with 17 bases remaining between them. The CDR3 sequence is 14 residues long.

The chain joins TRBV4-1 to TRBJ2-1; D not certain. The CDR3 consists of 16 residues. Germline values: CDR1 MGHRA, CDR2 YSYEKL. Trimming took off 1 base at V and 4 bases at J, with 14 bases between the two ends. The CDR3 loop reads CASSQGWSDQYNEQFF. The CDR3, as DNA: TGCGCCAGCAGCCAAGGTTGGTCGGACCAGTACAATGAGCAGTTCTTC.

The V gene is TRBV30, the J gene TRBJ2-7; tentative D call: TRBD2 (5 bases). The CDR3 runs to 14 residues. V shed 2 bases and J shed 7 bases, with 18 bases lying between them. Germline values: CDR1 GTSNPN, CDR2 SVGIG (reference sequence). The CDR3 spells CAWSRHQRYGEQYF. Here the CDR3 DNA reads TGTGCCTGGAGTCGCCACCAGCGGTACGGGGAGCAGTACTTC.

V is TRBV4-1 and J is TRBJ2-7; TRBD2 aligns across 8 bases. CDR1 MGHRA and CDR2 YSYEKL come from the germline V gene. Losses at the gene ends were 4 bases for V and 5 bases for J; bases not matched to a gene: 7. The CDR3 has 14 residues. CDR3: CASSRIAGINEQYF. The CDR3 region has the DNA TGCGCCAGCAGCCGAATAGCGGGAATAAACGAGCAGTACTTC.

The CDR3 is CASSQIEKEKLFF. DNA for the CDR3: TGTGCCAGCAGTCAAATAGAGAAGGAAAAACTGTTTTTT. V usage is TRBV7-9 and J usage is TRBJ1-4; unclear D gene. This CDR3 contains 13 residues. V shed 6 bases and J shed 8 bases, with 13 bases lying between them. Germline V gives CDR1 SEHNR, CDR2 FQNEAQ (reference sequence).

V usage is TRBV28 and J usage is TRBJ2-5; D remains ambiguous. This CDR3 has 15 amino acids. Trimming stripped 2 bases from V and 0 bases from J, with 10 bases between. Looked up from germline, CDR1 is MDHEN and CDR2 is SYDVKM. CDR3 DNA sequence: TGTGCCAGCAGTTTAAGGGCTTCGTACCAAGAGACCCAGTACTTC. Amino acid sequence: CASSLRASYQETQYF.

The chain recombines TRBV5-5 with TRBJ1-6; the D is unclear. The V gene's germline CDR1 is SGHKS and CDR2 YYEKEE (reference sequence). V lost 0 bases and J 5 bases, leaving 6 bases between the germline ends. This CDR3 contains 14 residues. CDR3: CASSLGLDNSPLHF. The CDR3 DNA sequence: TGTGCCAGCAGCTTGGGTCTCGATAATTCACCCCTCCACTTT.

The rearrangement links TRBV4-2 to TRBJ1-1; TRBD1 might be the D (5 bases). Germline CDR1 reads LGHNA; CDR2 reads YNFKEQ. This CDR3 has 15 amino acids. Trimming removed 8 bases from V and 5 bases from J, with 21 bases in between. The CDR3 DNA is TGTGCCAGCCGGAGAGATTTCGGGACTGCGACTGAAGCTTTCTTT. This gives the protein CASRRDFGTATEAFF.

The chain employs TRBV2 and TRBJ2-7, with 10 bases lining up with TRBD2. The CDR3 sequence is 14 residues long. CDR1 and CDR2 (germline): SNHLY, FYNNEI. V was pared by 7 bases and J by 0 bases, with 3 bases of the junction left unmatched. The CDR3 loop reads CASTTSGFSYEQYF. The CDR3 DNA follows: TGTGCCAGCACGACTAGCGGGTTCTCCTACGAGCAGTACTTC.

This rearrangement joins TRBV29-1 to TRBJ1-1; D call uncertain. The germline V gene encodes CDR1 SQVTM and CDR2 ANQGSEA. V was shortened by 1 base and J by 10 bases, with 13 bases between the two germline ends. This CDR3 is built from 12 residues. DNA of the CDR3: TGCAGCGTTGAAGTGTCCCTATCAGGAGCTTTCTTT. Translating gives CSVEVSLSGAFF.

V usage is TRBV5-4 and J usage is TRBJ2-1, with D possibly being TRBD2 (6 bases). V was shortened by 2 bases and J by 1 base, with 10 bases between the two germline ends. This CDR3 has 15 amino acids. Germline CDR1 reads SGHNT; CDR2 reads YYREEE (reference sequence). The CDR3 protein is CASSFRLGSYNEQFF. For the CDR3, the DNA is TGTGCCAGCAGCTTCCGACTAGGATCCTACAATGAGCAGTTCTTC.

The chain carries TRBV6-5 and TRBJ2-7; tentatively, D is TRBD2 (6 bases). V lost 6 bases and J lost 3, with 15 bases in between. The CDR3 totals 14 residues. CDR1 MNHEY and CDR2 SVGAGI come from the germline V gene. Written as DNA, the CDR3 is TGTGCCAGCAGCCCCTTAGCGGAGCTCTACGAGCAGTACTTC. Its protein is CASSPLAELYEQYF.

The chain recombines TRBV5-6 with TRBJ2-2; D not resolved. From germline, CDR1 is SGHDT and CDR2 YYEEEE. This CDR3 has 13 amino acids. V was clipped by 4 bases and J by 1 base, with 5 bases between them. CDR3 DNA: TGTGCCAGCAGCCCCGAGAACACCGGGGAGCTGTTTTTT. Amino acid sequence: CASSPENTGELFF.

This clone was recorded only once. The rearrangement joins TRBV3-1 (or the pseudogene TRBV3-2) to TRBJ1-5; perhaps TRBD1 as D (5 bases). V lost 3 bases, J lost 7 bases, and 7 bases lay in between. The CDR3 consists of 12 residues. Germline values: CDR1 LGHDT, CDR2 YNNKEL (reference sequence). Here the CDR3 DNA reads TGTGCCAGCAGCCAGGGGGAACAGCCCCAGCATTTT. Its translation: CASSQGEQPQHF.

The chain recombines TRBV5-6 with TRBJ1-4, with D perhaps matching TRBD1 (6 bases). Trimming cost V 2 bases and J 3 bases, with 11 bases left between them. CDR1 and CDR2 (germline): SGHDT, YYEEEE. This CDR3 has 15 residues. For the CDR3, the DNA is TGTGCCAGCAGCTTACCAGGGGAGCCTAATGAAAAACTGTTTTTT. It encodes CASSLPGEPNEKLFF. Complete variable domain (other parts from reference TRBV5-6 and TRBJ1-4): DAGVTQSPTHLIKTRGQQVTLRCSPKSGHDTVSWYQQALGQGPQFIFQYYEEEERQRGNFPDRFSGHQFPNYSSELNVNALLLGDSALYLCASSLPGEPNEKLFFGSGTQLSVL.

This clone came up once. This chain connects TRBV5-4 to TRBJ2-7, with 7 positions matching TRBD2. There are 14 residues in the CDR3. Germline V lookup: CDR1 SGHNT, CDR2 YYREEE (reference sequence). V shed 4 bases and J 2 bases; nucleotides not matched to a gene: 6. The CDR3 region has the DNA TGTGCCAGCAGCGACGCGGGAGTGCCCTACGAGCAGTACTTC. Amino acids: CASSDAGVPYEQYF.

V is TRBV19 and J is TRBJ1-1, with D perhaps matching TRBD1 (6 bases). V was pared by 5 bases and J by 2 bases, with 9 bases between. The CDR3 totals 13 residues. Germline loops: CDR1 LNHDA, CDR2 SQIVND (reference sequence). DNA for the CDR3: TGTGCCAGTAGTGTACAGGGAAACACTGAAGCTTTCTTT. As protein: CASSVQGNTEAFF.

The chain links TRBV27 to TRBJ2-7; unclear D gene. Looked up from germline, CDR1 is MNHEY and CDR2 is SMNVEV (reference sequence). The length of the CDR3 is 14 residues. Trimming shortened V by 5 bases and J by 2 bases, and 13 bases separated the two germline ends. The CDR3 loop reads CASSRFGSPYEQYF. In DNA, the CDR3 is TGTGCCAGCAGTAGGTTTGGGTCGCCCTACGAGCAGTACTTC.

The chain employs TRBV7-9 and TRBJ2-7; D call uncertain. This CDR3 is 15 amino acids long. Deletions cut 5 bases from V and 2 bases from J, with 16 bases between. The germline V gene has CDR1 SEHNR and CDR2 FQNEAQ (reference sequence). CDR3 DNA sequence: TGTGCCAGCAGCAACAGCCAGACACCAACCTACGAGCAGTACTTC. It encodes CASSNSQTPTYEQYF.

This sequence joins TRBV19 and TRBJ2-3, with 10 bases lining up with TRBD1. After removal of 5 bases from V and 3 bases from J, the junction contained 5 bases not matched to a gene. The CDR3 sequence is 15 residues long. Germline V CDR1 and CDR2: LNHDA, SQIVND (reference sequence). The CDR3 here is CASSETGGATDTQYF. CDR3 DNA: TGTGCCAGTAGTGAGACAGGGGGCGCGACAGATACGCAGTATTTT.

The CDR3 reads CATSRDMRNTGELFF. CDR3 DNA sequence: TGTGCCACCAGCAGAGATATGAGGAACACCGGGGAGCTGTTTTTT. The rearrangement links TRBV15 to TRBJ2-2, with D unresolved. CDR1 and CDR2 (germline): LNHNV, YYDKDF (reference sequence). The CDR3 sequence is 15 residues long. The V end was cut by 0 bases, the J end by 1 base, with 6 bases between.

V usage is TRBV10-3 and J usage is TRBJ1-6, with a possible D match to TRBD1 (5 bases). V dropped 6 bases and J dropped 9 bases, with 15 bases sitting between them. The CDR3 has 14 residues. Germline V gene sequence: CDR1 ENHRY, CDR2 SYGVKD. CDR3 in DNA: TGTGCCATCAGGGAACAGGATAGTAGTTCACCCCTCCACTTT. Protein product: CAIREQDSSSPLHF.